This T cell receptor beta chain was captured by sequencing in a study of blood T cell repertoires in COVID-19. V shed 4 bases and J shed 3 bases, with 17 bases lying between them. Germline V CDR1 and CDR2: SGDLS, YYNGEE. The length of the CDR3 is 16 residues. Using immunoSEQ multiplex PCR, the repertoire was profiled, and TCRdb retains in-frame clones only, with some absent. Seen here are approximately 110,000 clones, about 80% observed once, and the top ten hold less than 20%. The sequence was collected from a woman between 65 and 79 years old with acute or convalescent COVID-19. The genes are TRBV9 and TRBJ1-5, with D possibly TRBD1 on 5 matching bases. Sequencing used peripheral blood. This CDR3 reads CASSPGVGASNQPQHF. The DNA of the CDR3 is TGTGCCAGCAGCCCGGGGGTAGGGGCTTCCAATCAGCCCCAGCATTTT.